This section outlines one TCR beta chain sequence together with its context. Libraries were prepared by immunoSEQ multiplex PCR; TCRdb keeps only in-frame clonotypes and omits some of them. The data hold 14,000 or so clones, with approximately 82% observed a single time. The entry originates in a study of blood T cell repertoires in COVID-19. Study context: From the United States, Italy and Spain came samples of acute and convalescent COVID-19. From T cells, B-cell-depleted T cells, or PBMCs came the material, which was cDNA or gDNA.

The source is a woman in her forties or fifties with active or convalescent COVID-19. Specimen: peripheral blood.

The chain's CDR3 is CASSSGLAPYEQYF. As DNA, the CDR3 is TGTGCCAGCAGCTCAGGACTAGCCCCCTACGAGCAGTACTTC. The genes are TRBV4-2 and TRBJ2-7, with 8 bases lining up with TRBD2. V lost 5 bases, J lost 2 bases, and 5 bases stayed unmatched. Germline assignment: CDR1 LGHNA and CDR2 YNFKEQ. The CDR3 contains 14 residues.